This passage covers 31 T cell receptor beta chains from one sample sequenced in a study of blood T cell repertoires in COVID-19. The method was immunoSEQ multiplex PCR; TCRdb's version includes in-frame clones alone and lacks a portion of them. The sample yields about 140,000 clones, more than 75% seen once. The sample was peripheral blood. The receptors were gathered from a human donor in a cohort sampled during active COVID-19.

This chain's CDR3 is CASSWTVRQETQYF. CDR3 sequence (DNA): TGTGCCAGCAGTTGGACAGTGAGACAAGAGACCCAGTACTTC. V is TRBV6-5 and J is TRBJ2-5; tentative D call: TRBD1 (6 bases). Germline CDR1 reads MNHEY; CDR2 reads SVGAGI. Trimming cost V 4 bases and J 2 bases, with 11 bases left between them. The CDR3 loop spans 14 amino acids.

The V call is TRBV6-5, the J call TRBJ1-2, with a possible D match to TRBD1 (6 bases). V dropped 6 bases and J dropped 5 bases, with 16 bases sitting between them. The CDR3 totals 14 residues. Germline values: CDR1 MNHEY, CDR2 SVGAGI. The CDR3 loop is CASRVTGTQYGYTF. As DNA, the CDR3 is TGTGCCAGCAGAGTTACCGGGACACAGTATGGCTACACCTTC.

V usage is TRBV11-2 and J usage is TRBJ2-1; 9 positions match TRBD2. The CDR3 has 18 residues. The junction had 15 bases not matched to a gene; V was cut back by 3 bases and J by 6 bases. CDR1 and CDR2 (germline): SGHAT, FQNNGV. This chain's CDR3 is CASSLGTSGRRTGNEQFF. Written as DNA, the CDR3 is TGTGCCAGCAGCTTGGGGACAAGCGGGAGGCGCACAGGCAATGAGCAGTTCTTC.

The chain combines TRBV5-1 with TRBJ1-2; D uncertain. The CDR3 has 13 amino acids. Trimming stripped 0 bases from V and 1 base from J, with 4 bases between. Germline values: CDR1 SGHRS, CDR2 YFSETQ. CDR3 amino acids: CASSLDSNYGYTF. The CDR3 DNA is TGCGCCAGCAGCTTGGACAGTAACTATGGCTACACCTTC.

The gene calls are TRBV6-2 or TRBV6-3 and TRBJ2-2, with 7 bases that match TRBD1. V lost 6 bases and J lost 4; bases outside the gene matches: 8. Germline CDR1 MNHEY, CDR2 SVGEGT. The length of the CDR3 is 15 residues. In DNA, the CDR3 is TGTGCCAGCAGCAAACAGGGGCTGGGCACCGGGGAGCTGTTTTTT. Amino acid sequence: CASSKQGLGTGELFF.

The J gene is TRBJ2-1, the V gene TRBV5-1; 9 positions agree with TRBD1. This CDR3 is built from 15 residues. The germline CDR1 and CDR2 sequences are SGHRS and YFSETQ. V trimming: 4 bases; J trimming: 8 bases; junction bases outside the gene matches: 10. This chain's CDR3 is CASSPGTGWLDEQFF. CDR3 bases: TGCGCCAGCAGCCCCGGGACAGGGTGGTTAGATGAGCAGTTCTTC.

The CDR3 DNA reads as TGTGCCATCAGTGAGTCGGGGGCCAATCGGGGCGAGCAGTACTTC. This gives the protein CAISESGANRGEQYF. The V gene is TRBV10-3, the J gene TRBJ2-7; D may be TRBD1 (6 bases). Germline V CDR1 and CDR2: ENHRY, SYGVKD. The CDR3 sequence is 15 residues long. Trimming removed 0 bases at V and 6 bases at J, with 15 bases between.

The chain uses TRBV7-3 and TRBJ1-1, with D perhaps TRBD1 (5 bases). Germline assignment: CDR1 SGHTA and CDR2 FQGTGA. Trimming left V 2 bases short and J 9 bases short, with 13 bases between. The CDR3 has 13 amino acids. CDR3: CASSLARDSQAFF. In DNA form, the CDR3 reads TGTGCCAGCAGCTTAGCCAGGGACTCTCAAGCTTTCTTT.

The chain combines TRBV5-1 with TRBJ2-7; 7 nucleotides line up with TRBD1. V dropped 6 bases and J dropped 0; count of bases not matched to a gene: 6. Germline V gene sequence: CDR1 SGHRS, CDR2 YFSETQ. The CDR3 extends over 14 amino acids. CDR3 bases: TGCGCCAGCAATCGGACAGGCCGCTCCTACGAGCAGTACTTC. Translation gives CASNRTGRSYEQYF.

The V gene is TRBV5-1, the J gene TRBJ2-7; 12 bases map to TRBD2. Germline-derived CDR1 and CDR2 are SGHRS and YFSETQ. The V gene end was trimmed by 2 bases and the J gene end by 3 bases; junction bases not matched to a gene: 6. The CDR3 length is 16 residues. The CDR3 reads CASSLPRLAGDYEQYF. The CDR3 DNA follows: TGCGCCAGCAGCTTACCCCGACTAGCGGGAGACTACGAGCAGTACTTC.

The table lists this clone with a count of one. The V gene is TRBV6-5, the J gene TRBJ1-2; 7 bases fit TRBD1. CDR1 MNHEY and CDR2 SVGAGI come from the germline V gene. CDR3 size: 14 residues. V dropped 6 bases and J dropped 4; count of bases not matched to a gene: 8. Here the CDR3 DNA reads TGTGCCAGCAGACGCCGACAGGGACTCTATGGCTACACCTTC. Protein sequence: CASRRRQGLYGYTF.

The rearrangement joins TRBV15 to TRBJ2-4, with 7 nucleotides matching TRBD1. CDR3 size: 16 residues. Germline V lookup: CDR1 LNHNV, CDR2 YYDKDF (reference sequence). V gave up 2 bases and J gave up 7 bases; unmatched junction bases: 11. CDR3 protein: CATSRRRETGSNIQYF. In DNA, the CDR3 is TGTGCCACCAGCAGACGGAGAGAGACAGGGAGTAACATTCAGTACTTC.

The chain combines TRBV25-1 with TRBJ1-5, with 7 nucleotides matching TRBD1. Germline values: CDR1 MGHDK, CDR2 SYGVNS. The V segment lost 5 bases and the J segment 2 bases; nucleotides outside the gene matches: 9. This CDR3 spans 16 amino acids. The CDR3 DNA follows: TGTGCCAGCAGTCCTCCAGACAGGGAGGGCAATCAGCCCCAGCATTTT. Its translation is CASSPPDREGNQPQHF. The full variable domain, with the rest looked up from reference TRBV25-1 and TRBJ1-5, is EADIYQTPRYLVIGTGKKITLECSQTMGHDKMYWYQQDPGMELHLIHYSYGVNSTEKGDLSSESTVSRIRTEHFPLTLESARPSHTSQYLCASSPPDREGNQPQHFGDGTRLSIL.

V gene TRBV28 combines with J gene TRBJ1-5; 7 bases map to TRBD1. CDR1 is MDHEN, CDR2 SYDVKM, per germline. Trimming removed 4 bases from V and 4 bases from J; junction bases left unmatched: 7. The CDR3 runs 15 residues. The CDR3 is CASSYPGQLNQPQHF. The DNA for the CDR3 is TGTGCCAGCAGTTACCCGGGACAGCTAAATCAGCCCCAGCATTTT. Together with reference TRBV28 and TRBJ1-5, the CDR3 gives the full variable domain: DVKVTQSSRYLVKRTGEKVFLECVQDMDHENMFWYRQDPGLGLRLIYFSYDVKMKEKGDIPEGYSVSREKKERFSLILESASTNQTSMYLCASSYPGQLNQPQHFGDGTRLSIL.

The rearrangement uses TRBV12-3 or TRBV12-4 and TRBJ1-3; TRBD1 is a possible D gene (6 bases). The CDR3 covers 12 residues. Trimming left V 6 bases short and J 4 bases short, with 7 bases between. CDR3 sequence (DNA): TGTGCCAGCAGAGGGGGAGGAAACACCATATATTTT. Residues: CASRGGGNTIYF.

The chain joins TRBV19 to TRBJ2-2, with TRBD2 identical over 13 bases. The CDR3 covers 17 residues. CDR1 is LNHDA, CDR2 SQIVND, per germline (reference sequence). With 4 bases clipped from V and 4 bases from J, the junction kept 6 bases outside the gene matches. The chain's CDR3 is CASSTRRTSGSTGELFF. DNA of the CDR3: TGTGCCAGTAGTACCCGCAGGACTAGCGGGAGCACCGGGGAGCTGTTTTTT.

This clone was detected only a few times. The CDR3 loop is CASSIGLAGTYEQYF. The CDR3 DNA is TGTGCCAGTAGTATCGGCCTAGCGGGGACCTACGAGCAGTACTTC. The chain uses TRBV19 and TRBJ2-7; 9 bases align to TRBD2. V lost 3 bases, J lost 2 bases, and 5 bases stayed unmatched. The germline gives CDR1 LNHDA, CDR2 SQIVND (reference sequence). The CDR3 is made up of 15 amino acids.

In DNA form, the CDR3 reads TGTGCCAGCAGCCCACGGACAGGGACCTCTGGAAACACCATATATTTT. It codes for CASSPRTGTSGNTIYF. This chain uses TRBV5-5 with TRBJ1-3; 8 nucleotides match TRBD1. Germline V CDR1 and CDR2: SGHKS, YYEKEE (reference sequence). The CDR3 extends over 16 amino acids. Trimming at V came to 4 bases and at J to 0 bases, leaving 6 bases not matched to a gene.

CDR3 in amino acids: CASSPEERSGQETQYF. Written as DNA, the CDR3 is TGTGCCAGCAGTCCCGAAGAACGAAGCGGGCAAGAGACCCAGTACTTC. The chain joins TRBV28 to TRBJ2-5; perhaps TRBD2 as D (6 bases). Germline V gene data show CDR1 as MDHEN and CDR2 as SYDVKM. Trimming removed 5 bases from V and 2 bases from J, with 18 bases in between. The CDR3 covers 16 residues.

The chain joins TRBV28 to TRBJ1-3, with D maybe TRBD1 (6 bases). CDR1 MDHEN and CDR2 SYDVKM come from the germline V gene. CDR3 length: 14 residues. V was shortened by 2 bases and J by 4 bases, with 9 bases between the two germline ends. CDR3 sequence reads: CASSLPGTGNTIYF. DNA for the CDR3: TGTGCCAGCAGTTTACCCGGGACAGGAAACACCATATATTTT.

This sequence joins TRBV24-1 and TRBJ2-7; 8 nucleotides agree with TRBD1. The length of the CDR3 is 15 residues. The germline gives CDR1 KGHDR, CDR2 SFDVKD. The V and J ends lost 1 base and 0 bases, in that order; junction bases with no gene match: 1. The CDR3 coding sequence is TGTGCCACCAGTGATTTCACAGGGGGCTCCTACGAGCAGTACTTC. It translates to CATSDFTGGSYEQYF.

The chain joins TRBV7-3 to TRBJ2-2; D remains unclear. V was pared by 1 base and J by 2 bases, with 8 bases between. CDR1 and CDR2 from the germline V gene are SGHTA and FQGTGA. The CDR3 has 15 residues. The CDR3 protein is CASSLNGANTGELFF. The DNA for the CDR3 is TGTGCCAGCAGCTTAAACGGAGCCAACACCGGGGAGCTGTTTTTT.

The J gene is TRBJ2-2, the V gene TRBV6-5; 7 positions agree with TRBD1. CDR1 and CDR2 from the germline V gene are MNHEY and SVGAGI. The CDR3 is made up of 15 amino acids. V lost 4 bases and J lost 5; bases outside the gene matches: 7. As DNA, the CDR3 is TGTGCCAGCAGTTTCGACAGGGTGGTTACCGGGGAGCTGTTTTTT. Protein sequence: CASSFDRVVTGELFF.

The chain uses TRBV15 and TRBJ2-1; the match to TRBD2 covers 11 bases. The junction had 7 bases not matched to a gene; V was cut back by 0 bases and J by 3 bases. The CDR3 spans 18 residues. Germline values: CDR1 LNHNV, CDR2 YYDKDF (reference sequence). The CDR3 is CATSRDSLAGGYYNEQFF. CDR3 sequence (DNA): TGTGCCACCAGCAGAGATAGCCTAGCGGGAGGATACTACAATGAGCAGTTCTTC.

This rearrangement joins TRBV28 to TRBJ1-2, with TRBD1 identical over 7 bases. In germline, CDR1 is MDHEN, CDR2 SYDVKM. V shed 2 bases, J shed 4 bases, and the junction held 4 bases outside the gene matches. The CDR3 spans 14 residues. The chain's CDR3 is CASSLDRVGYGYTF. DNA of the CDR3: TGTGCCAGCAGTTTAGACAGGGTGGGCTATGGCTACACCTTC.

The chain is built from TRBV5-1 and TRBJ1-3; the D is unclear. V lost 1 base and J lost 0, with 11 bases in between. This CDR3 contains 16 residues. Germline values: CDR1 SGHRS, CDR2 YFSETQ. CDR3 DNA sequence: TGCGCCAGCAGCTTGTACGGGGAGAGCTCTGGAAACACCATATATTTT. Translation gives CASSLYGESSGNTIYF.

Turning to this clone: Other nucleotide sequences from this sample produce the same CDR3. This chain links TRBV7-3 with TRBJ1-4; D call uncertain. Germline CDR1 is SGHTA and CDR2 is FQGTGA. Trimming took off 0 bases at V and 0 bases at J, with 5 bases between the two ends. CDR3 length equals 15 residues. Written as DNA, the CDR3 is TGTGCCAGCAGCTTAACCGGAGCAACTAATGAAAAACTGTTTTTT. This codes for CASSLTGATNEKLFF. The full variable domain, completed using reference TRBV7-3 and TRBJ1-4, is GAGVSQTPSNKVTEKGKYVELRCDPISGHTALYWYRQSLGQGPEFLIYFQGTGAADDSGLPNDRFFAVRPEGSVSTLKIQRTERGDSAVYLCASSLTGATNEKLFFGSGTQLSVL.

The chain uses TRBV5-1 and TRBJ2-2; D might be TRBD2 (6 bases). Germline assignment: CDR1 SGHRS and CDR2 YFSETQ. The CDR3 contains 15 residues. Trimming shortened V by 4 bases and J by 2 bases, and 12 bases separated the two germline ends. The CDR3 nucleotides read TGCGCCAGCAGCCCCGGGACTTCTAACACCGGGGAGCTGTTTTTT. It codes for CASSPGTSNTGELFF.

The chain has TRBV5-8 and TRBJ2-7; TRBD1 matches at 7 bases. Germline-derived CDR1 and CDR2 are SGHTS and YDEGEE. With 3 bases clipped from V and 2 bases from J, the junction kept 5 bases outside the gene matches. The CDR3 extends over 14 amino acids. CDR3 in amino acids: CASSSGTATYEQYF. The DNA of the CDR3 is TGTGCCAGCAGCTCCGGGACAGCTACCTACGAGCAGTACTTC.

The rearrangement links TRBV20-1 to TRBJ2-1; 8 bases are shared with TRBD1. Germline CDR1 DFQATT, CDR2 SNEGSKA (reference sequence). CDR3 size: 14 residues. J was trimmed by 7 bases and V by 3 bases; bases with no gene match: 8. As DNA, the CDR3 is TGCAGTGCTAGTAAGCAGGGGGCTGGAAATGAGCAGTTCTTC. It specifies CSASKQGAGNEQFF.

The J gene is TRBJ2-5, the V gene TRBV28; D is perhaps TRBD2 (6 bases). The CDR3 runs to 13 residues. The germline gives CDR1 MDHEN, CDR2 SYDVKM. V was cut by 9 bases and J by 5 bases, with 16 bases left in between. CDR3 region: CASRESGHETQYF. In nucleotides, the CDR3 is TGTGCCAGTCGGGAGTCCGGGCATGAGACCCAGTACTTC.